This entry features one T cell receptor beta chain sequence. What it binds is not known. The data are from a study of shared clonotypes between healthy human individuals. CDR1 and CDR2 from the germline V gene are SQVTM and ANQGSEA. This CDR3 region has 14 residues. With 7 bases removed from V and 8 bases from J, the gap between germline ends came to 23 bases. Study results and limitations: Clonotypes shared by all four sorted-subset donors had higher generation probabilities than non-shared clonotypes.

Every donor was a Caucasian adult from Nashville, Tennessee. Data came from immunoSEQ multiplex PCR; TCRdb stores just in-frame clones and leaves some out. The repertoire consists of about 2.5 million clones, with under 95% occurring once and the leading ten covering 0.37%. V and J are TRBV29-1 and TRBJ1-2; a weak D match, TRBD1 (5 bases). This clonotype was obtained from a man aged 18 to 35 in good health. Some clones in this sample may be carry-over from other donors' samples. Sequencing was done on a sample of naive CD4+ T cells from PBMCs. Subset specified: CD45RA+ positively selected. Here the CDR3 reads CSGSAGAAAGGYTF. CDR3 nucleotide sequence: TGCAGCGGGTCGGCTGGGGCCGCCGCGGGGGGCTACACCTTC.